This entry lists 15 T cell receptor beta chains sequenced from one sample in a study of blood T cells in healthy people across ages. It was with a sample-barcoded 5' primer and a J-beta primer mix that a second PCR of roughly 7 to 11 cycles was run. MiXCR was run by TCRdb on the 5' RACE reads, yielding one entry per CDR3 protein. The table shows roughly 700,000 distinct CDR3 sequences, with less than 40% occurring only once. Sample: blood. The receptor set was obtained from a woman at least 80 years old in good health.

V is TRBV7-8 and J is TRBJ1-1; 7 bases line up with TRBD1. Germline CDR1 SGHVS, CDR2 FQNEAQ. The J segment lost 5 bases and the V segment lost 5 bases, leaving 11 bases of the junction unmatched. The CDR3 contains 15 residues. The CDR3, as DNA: TGTGCCAGCAGCCCGCGCAAGGGGGCCGGGACTGAAGCTTTCTTT. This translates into CASSPRKGAGTEAFF.

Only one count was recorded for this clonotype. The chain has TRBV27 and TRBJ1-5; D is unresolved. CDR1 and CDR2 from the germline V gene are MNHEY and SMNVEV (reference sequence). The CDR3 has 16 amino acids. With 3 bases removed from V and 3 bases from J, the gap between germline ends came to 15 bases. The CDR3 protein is CASSLGPTNYNQPQHF. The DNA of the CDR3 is TGTGCCAGCAGTTTGGGCCCTACTAATTACAATCAGCCCCAGCATTTT.

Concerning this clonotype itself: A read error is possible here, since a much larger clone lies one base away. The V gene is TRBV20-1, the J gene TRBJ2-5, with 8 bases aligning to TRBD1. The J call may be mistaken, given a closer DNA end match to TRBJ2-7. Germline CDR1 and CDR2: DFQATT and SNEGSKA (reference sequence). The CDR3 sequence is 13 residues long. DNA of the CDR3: TGCAATGCTAGAGGGGGGACAGGCTACGAGCAGTACTTC. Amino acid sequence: CNARGGTGYEQYF.

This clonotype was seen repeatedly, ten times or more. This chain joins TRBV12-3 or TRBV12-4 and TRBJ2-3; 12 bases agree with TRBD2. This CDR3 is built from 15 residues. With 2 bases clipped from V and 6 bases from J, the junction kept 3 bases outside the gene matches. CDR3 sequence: CASSLPSGGVDTQYF. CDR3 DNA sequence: TGTGCCAGCAGTTTACCTAGCGGGGGGGTTGATACGCAGTATTTT.

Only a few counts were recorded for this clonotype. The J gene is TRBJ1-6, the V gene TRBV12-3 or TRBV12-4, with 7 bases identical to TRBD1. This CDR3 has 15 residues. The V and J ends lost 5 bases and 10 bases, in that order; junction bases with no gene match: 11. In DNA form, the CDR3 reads TGTGCCAGCAGTCCGACAGGGTTTAATAGATCACCCCTCCACTTT. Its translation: CASSPTGFNRSPLHF.

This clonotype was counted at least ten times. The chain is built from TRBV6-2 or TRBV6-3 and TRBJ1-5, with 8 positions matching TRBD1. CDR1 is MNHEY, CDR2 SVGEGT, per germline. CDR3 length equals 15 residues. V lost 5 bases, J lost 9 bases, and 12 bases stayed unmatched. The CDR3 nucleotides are TGTGCCAGCAGTCAGCGCACGGGACAGGTGGCGCCCCAGCATTTT. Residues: CASSQRTGQVAPQHF.

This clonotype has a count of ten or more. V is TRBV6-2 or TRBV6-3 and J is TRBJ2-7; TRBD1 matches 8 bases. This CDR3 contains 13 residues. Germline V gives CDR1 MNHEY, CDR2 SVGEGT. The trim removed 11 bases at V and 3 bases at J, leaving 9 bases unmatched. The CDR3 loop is CASRTDRGYEQYF. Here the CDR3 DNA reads TGTGCCTCACGTACCGACAGGGGCTACGAGCAGTACTTC.

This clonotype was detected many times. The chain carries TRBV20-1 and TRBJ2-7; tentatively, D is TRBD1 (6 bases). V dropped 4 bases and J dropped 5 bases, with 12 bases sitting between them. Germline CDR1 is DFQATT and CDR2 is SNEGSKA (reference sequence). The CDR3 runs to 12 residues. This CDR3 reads CSAMSGDHEQYF. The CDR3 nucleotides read TGCAGTGCTATGTCAGGGGACCACGAGCAGTACTTC.

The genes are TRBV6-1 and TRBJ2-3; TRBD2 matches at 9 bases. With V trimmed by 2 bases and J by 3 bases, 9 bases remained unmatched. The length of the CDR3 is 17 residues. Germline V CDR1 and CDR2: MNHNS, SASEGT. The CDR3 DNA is TGTGCCAGCAGTGAAAATGGAGGTGCGGGGGGGACAGATACGCAGTATTTT. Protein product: CASSENGGAGGTDTQYF.

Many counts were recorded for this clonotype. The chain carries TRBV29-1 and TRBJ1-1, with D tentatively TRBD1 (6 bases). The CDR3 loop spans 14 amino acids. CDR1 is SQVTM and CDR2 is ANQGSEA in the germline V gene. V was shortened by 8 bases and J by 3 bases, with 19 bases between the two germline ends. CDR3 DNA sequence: TGCAGCCTCCTCCCAACAGGGCCAGACACTGAAGCTTTCTTT. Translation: CSLLPTGPDTEAFF.

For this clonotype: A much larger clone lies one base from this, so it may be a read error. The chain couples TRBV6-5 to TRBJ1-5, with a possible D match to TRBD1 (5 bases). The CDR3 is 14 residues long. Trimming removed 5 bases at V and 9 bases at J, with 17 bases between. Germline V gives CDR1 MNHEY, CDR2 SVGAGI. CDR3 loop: CASSAGRGFWPQHF. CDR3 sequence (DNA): TGTGCCAGCAGTGCCGGACGGGGCTTTTGGCCCCAGCATTTT.

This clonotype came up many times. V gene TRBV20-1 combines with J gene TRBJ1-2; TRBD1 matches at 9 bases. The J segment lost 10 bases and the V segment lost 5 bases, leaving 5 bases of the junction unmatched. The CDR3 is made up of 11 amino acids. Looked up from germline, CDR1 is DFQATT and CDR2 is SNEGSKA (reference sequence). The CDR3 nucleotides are TGCAGTGCTCCCCGGACAGGGGCCTACACCTTC. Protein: CSAPRTGAYTF.

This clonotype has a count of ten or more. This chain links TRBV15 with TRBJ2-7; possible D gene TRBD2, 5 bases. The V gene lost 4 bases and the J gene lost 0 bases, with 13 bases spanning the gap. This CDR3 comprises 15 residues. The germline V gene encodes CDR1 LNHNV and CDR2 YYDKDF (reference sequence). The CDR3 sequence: CATSMERARSYEQYF. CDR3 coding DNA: TGTGCCACCAGCATGGAGAGGGCGCGCTCCTACGAGCAGTACTTC. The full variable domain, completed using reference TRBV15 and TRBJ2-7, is DAMVIQNPRYQVTQFGKPVTLSCSQTLNHNVMYWYQQKSSQAPKLLFHYYDKDFNNEADTPDNFQSRRPNTSFCFLDIRSPGLGDTAMYLCATSMERARSYEQYFGPGTRLTVT.

CDR3 coding DNA: TGTGCCAGCAGCTTAGGGGCGAGCTCCTATAATTCACCCCTCCACTTT. Protein: CASSLGASSYNSPLHF. The gene calls are TRBV11-1 and TRBJ1-6; D gene uncertain. The CDR3 extends over 16 amino acids. V was cut by 1 base and J by 0 bases, with 7 bases left in between. CDR1 and CDR2 from the germline V gene are SGHAT and FQDESV (reference sequence).

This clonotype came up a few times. Here the CDR3 reads CASSPRQLRDIQYF. The CDR3, as DNA: TGTGCCAGCAGTCCTCGCCAACTGCGCGACATTCAGTACTTC. The chain links TRBV6-1 to TRBJ2-4; D is undetermined. There are 14 residues in the CDR3. CDR1 MNHNS and CDR2 SASEGT come from the germline V gene. Trimming removed 5 bases from V and 8 bases from J, with 16 bases in between.